This T cell receptor (beta chain) is from a study of beta chain features in type 1 diabetes. This CDR3 spans 14 amino acids. Germline assignment: CDR1 SGHTA and CDR2 FQGNSA. The trim removed 3 bases at V and 7 bases at J, leaving 2 bases unmatched. The investigators reverse transcribed all of the isolated RNA, so they sequenced expressed TCRB transcripts. The method was immunoSEQ multiplex PCR; TCRdb's version includes in-frame clones alone and lacks a portion of them. The table lists some 150,000 clones, 8% to 13% of them singletons. In this sample, this clone turned up a few times. This sequence was found in a man between 18 and 35 years old in good health. The sequenced sample consisted of naive CD4+ T cells from blood. This chain links TRBV7-2 with TRBJ1-6; 8 nucleotides agree with TRBD1. The CDR3 sequence: CASSFQGANSPLHF. The CDR3 nucleotides read TGTGCCAGCAGCTTCCAGGGGGCCAATTCACCCCTCCACTTT.